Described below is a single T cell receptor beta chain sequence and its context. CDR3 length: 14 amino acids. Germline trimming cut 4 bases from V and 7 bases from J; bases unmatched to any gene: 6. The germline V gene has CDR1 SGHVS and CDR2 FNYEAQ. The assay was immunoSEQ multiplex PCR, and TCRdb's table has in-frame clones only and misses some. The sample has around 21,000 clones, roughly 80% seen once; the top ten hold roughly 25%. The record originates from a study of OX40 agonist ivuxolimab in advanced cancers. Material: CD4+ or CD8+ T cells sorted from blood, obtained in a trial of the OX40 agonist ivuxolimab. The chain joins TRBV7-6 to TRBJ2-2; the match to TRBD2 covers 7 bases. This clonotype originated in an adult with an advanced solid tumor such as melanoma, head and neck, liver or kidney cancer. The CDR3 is CASSSAGTGGELFF. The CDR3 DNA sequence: TGTGCCAGCAGCTCAGCGGGAACTGGCGGGGAGCTGTTTTTT.